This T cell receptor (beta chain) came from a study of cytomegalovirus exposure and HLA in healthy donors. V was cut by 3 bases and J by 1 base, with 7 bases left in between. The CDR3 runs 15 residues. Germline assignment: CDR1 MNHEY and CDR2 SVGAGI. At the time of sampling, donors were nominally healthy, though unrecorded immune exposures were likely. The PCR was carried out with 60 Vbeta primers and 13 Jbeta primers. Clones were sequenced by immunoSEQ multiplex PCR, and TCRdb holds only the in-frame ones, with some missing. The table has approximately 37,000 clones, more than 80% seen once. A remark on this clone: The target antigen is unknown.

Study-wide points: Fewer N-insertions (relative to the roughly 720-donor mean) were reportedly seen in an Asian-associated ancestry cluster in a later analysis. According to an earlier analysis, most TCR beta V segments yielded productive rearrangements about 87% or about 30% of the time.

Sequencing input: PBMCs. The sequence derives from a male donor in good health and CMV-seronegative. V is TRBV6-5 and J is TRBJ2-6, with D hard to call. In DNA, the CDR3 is TGTGCCAGCAGTTATGTCCAATCTGGGGCCAACGTCCTGACTTTC. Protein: CASSYVQSGANVLTF.